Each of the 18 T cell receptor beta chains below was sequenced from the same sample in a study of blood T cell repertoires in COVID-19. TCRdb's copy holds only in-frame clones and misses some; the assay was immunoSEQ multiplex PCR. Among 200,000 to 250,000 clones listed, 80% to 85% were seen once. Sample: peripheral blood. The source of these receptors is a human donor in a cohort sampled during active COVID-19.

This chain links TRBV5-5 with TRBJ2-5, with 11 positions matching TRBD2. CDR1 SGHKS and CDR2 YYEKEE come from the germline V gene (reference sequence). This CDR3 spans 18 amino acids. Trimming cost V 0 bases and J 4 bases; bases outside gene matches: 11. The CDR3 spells CASSLALLAGGGRETQYF. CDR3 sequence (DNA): TGTGCCAGCAGCTTGGCCTTGCTAGCGGGGGGAGGGCGAGAGACCCAGTACTTC.

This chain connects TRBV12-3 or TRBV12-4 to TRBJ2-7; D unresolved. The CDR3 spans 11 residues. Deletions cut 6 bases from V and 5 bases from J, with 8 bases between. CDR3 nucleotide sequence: TGTGCCAGCAGAAGACACCACGAGCAGTACTTC. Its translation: CASRRHHEQYF.

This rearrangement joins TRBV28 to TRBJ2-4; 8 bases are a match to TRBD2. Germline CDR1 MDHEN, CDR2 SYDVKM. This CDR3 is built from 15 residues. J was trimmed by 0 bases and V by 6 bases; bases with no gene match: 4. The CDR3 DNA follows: TGTGCCAGCAGGATAGCGGGACTAGCCAAAAACATTCAGTACTTC. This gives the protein CASRIAGLAKNIQYF.

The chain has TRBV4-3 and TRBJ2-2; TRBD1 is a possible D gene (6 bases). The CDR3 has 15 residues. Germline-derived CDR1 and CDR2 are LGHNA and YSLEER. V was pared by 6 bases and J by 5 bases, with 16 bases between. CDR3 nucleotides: TGCGCCAGCAGAGTACAGGGCGGTGGAACCGGGGAGCTGTTTTTT. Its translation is CASRVQGGGTGELFF.

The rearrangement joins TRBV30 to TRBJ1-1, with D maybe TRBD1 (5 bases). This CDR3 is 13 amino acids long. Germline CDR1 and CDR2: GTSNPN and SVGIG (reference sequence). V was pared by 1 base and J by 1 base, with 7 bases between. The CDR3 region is CAWSAQGNTEAFF. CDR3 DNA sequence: TGTGCCTGGAGTGCTCAGGGGAACACTGAAGCTTTCTTT. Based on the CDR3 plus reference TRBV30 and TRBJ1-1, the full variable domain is SQTIHQWPATLVQPVGSPLSLECTVEGTSNPNLYWYRQAAGRGLQLLFYSVGIGQISSEVPQNLSASRPQDRQFILSSKKLLLSDSGFYLCAWSAQGNTEAFFGQGTRLTVV.

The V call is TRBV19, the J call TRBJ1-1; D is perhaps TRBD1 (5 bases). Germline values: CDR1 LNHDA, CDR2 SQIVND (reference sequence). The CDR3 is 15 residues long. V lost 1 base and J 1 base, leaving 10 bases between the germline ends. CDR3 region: CASSIGPGENTEAFF. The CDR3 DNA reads TGTGCCAGTAGTATAGGTCCGGGGGAGAACACTGAAGCTTTCTTT.

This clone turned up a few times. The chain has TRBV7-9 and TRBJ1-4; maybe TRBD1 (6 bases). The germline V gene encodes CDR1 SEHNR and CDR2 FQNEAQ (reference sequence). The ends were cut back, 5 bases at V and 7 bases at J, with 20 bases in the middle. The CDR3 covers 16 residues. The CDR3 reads CASSPQGGPAIEKLFF. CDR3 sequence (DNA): TGTGCCAGCAGCCCTCAAGGGGGACCGGCTATTGAAAAACTGTTTTTT.

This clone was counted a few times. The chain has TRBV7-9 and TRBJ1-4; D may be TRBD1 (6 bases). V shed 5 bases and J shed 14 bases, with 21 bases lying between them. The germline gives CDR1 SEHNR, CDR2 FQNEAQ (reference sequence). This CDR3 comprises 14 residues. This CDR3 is CASSLDSLLGRLFF. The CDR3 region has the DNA TGTGCCAGCAGCCTGGACAGCCTTCTAGGTCGGCTGTTTTTT.

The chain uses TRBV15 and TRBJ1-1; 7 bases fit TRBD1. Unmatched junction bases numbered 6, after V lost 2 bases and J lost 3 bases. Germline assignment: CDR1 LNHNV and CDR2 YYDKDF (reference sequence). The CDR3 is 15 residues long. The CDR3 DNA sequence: TGTGCCACCAGCAGAACGATGACAGGGTACACTGAAGCTTTCTTT. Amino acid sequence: CATSRTMTGYTEAFF.

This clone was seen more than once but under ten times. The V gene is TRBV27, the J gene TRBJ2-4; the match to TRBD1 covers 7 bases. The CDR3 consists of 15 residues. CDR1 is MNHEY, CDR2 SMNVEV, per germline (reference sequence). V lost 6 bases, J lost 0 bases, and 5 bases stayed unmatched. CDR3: CASRPGGLAKNIQYF. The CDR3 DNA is TGTGCCAGCAGACCAGGGGGTCTAGCCAAAAACATTCAGTACTTC.

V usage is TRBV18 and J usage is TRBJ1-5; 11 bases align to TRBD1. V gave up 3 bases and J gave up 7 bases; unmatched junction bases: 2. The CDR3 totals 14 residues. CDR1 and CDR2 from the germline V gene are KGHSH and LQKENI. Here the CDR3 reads CASSPWTGGQPQHF. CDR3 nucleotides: TGTGCCAGCTCACCCTGGACAGGGGGCCAGCCCCAGCATTTT.

The CDR3 reads CASSLRASGNSEQFF. The DNA for the CDR3 is TGTGCCAGCAGCTTAAGGGCTAGCGGGAACAGTGAGCAGTTCTTC. This rearrangement joins TRBV7-9 to TRBJ2-1, with 9 bases matching TRBD2. Per the germline V gene, CDR1 is SEHNR and CDR2 is FQNEAQ (reference sequence). There are 15 residues in the CDR3. Trimming cost V 2 bases and J 9 bases; bases outside gene matches: 8.

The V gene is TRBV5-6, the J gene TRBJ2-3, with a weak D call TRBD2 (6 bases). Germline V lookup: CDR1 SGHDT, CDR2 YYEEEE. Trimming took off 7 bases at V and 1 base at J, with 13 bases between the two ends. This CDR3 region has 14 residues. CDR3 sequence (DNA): TGTGCCAGCCTTAGCGGAGCCCGCACAGATACGCAGTATTTT. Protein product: CASLSGARTDTQYF. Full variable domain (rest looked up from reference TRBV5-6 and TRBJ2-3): DAGVTQSPTHLIKTRGQQVTLRCSPKSGHDTVSWYQQALGQGPQFIFQYYEEEERQRGNFPDRFSGHQFPNYSSELNVNALLLGDSALYLCASLSGARTDTQYFGPGTRLTVL.

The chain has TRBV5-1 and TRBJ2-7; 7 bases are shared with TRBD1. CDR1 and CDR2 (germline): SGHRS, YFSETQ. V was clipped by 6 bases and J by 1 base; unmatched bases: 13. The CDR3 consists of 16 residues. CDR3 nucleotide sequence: TGCGCCAGCACCGTAACTGCCGGGACAGAGTCCTACGAGCAGTACTTC. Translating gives CASTVTAGTESYEQYF. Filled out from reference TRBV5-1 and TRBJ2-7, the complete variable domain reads KAGVTQTPRYLIKTRGQQVTLSCSPISGHRSVSWYQQTPGQGLQFLFEYFSETQRNKGNFPGRFSGRQFSNSRSEMNVSTLELGDSALYLCASTVTAGTESYEQYFGPGTRLTVT.

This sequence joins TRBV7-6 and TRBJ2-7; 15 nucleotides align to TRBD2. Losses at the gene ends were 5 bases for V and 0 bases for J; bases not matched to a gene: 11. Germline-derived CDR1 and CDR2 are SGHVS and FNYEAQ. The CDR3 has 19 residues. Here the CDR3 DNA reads TGTGCCAGCAGCCCGGGACTAGCGGGAGGCCAAGGTGGCTCCTACGAGCAGTACTTC. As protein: CASSPGLAGGQGGSYEQYF.

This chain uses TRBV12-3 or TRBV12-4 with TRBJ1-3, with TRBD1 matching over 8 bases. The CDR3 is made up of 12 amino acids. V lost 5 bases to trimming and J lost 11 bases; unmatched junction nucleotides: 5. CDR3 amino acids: CASSGRDRPIYF. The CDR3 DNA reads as TGTGCCAGCAGTGGCCGGGACAGGCCCATATATTTT.

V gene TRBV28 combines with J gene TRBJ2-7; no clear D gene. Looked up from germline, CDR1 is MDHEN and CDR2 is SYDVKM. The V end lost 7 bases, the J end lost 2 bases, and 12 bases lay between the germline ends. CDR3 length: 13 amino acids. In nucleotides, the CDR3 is TGTGCCAGCACCTCACCTACCGCCTACGAGCAGTACTTC. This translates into CASTSPTAYEQYF.

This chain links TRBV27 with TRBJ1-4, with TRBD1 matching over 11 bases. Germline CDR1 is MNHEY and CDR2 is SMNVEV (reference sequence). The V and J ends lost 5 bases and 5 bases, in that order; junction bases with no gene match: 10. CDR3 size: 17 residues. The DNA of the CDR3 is TGTGCCAGCAGTGGCCACGGGACAGGGGGGGGGAATGAAAAACTGTTTTTT. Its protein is CASSGHGTGGGNEKLFF.